This T cell receptor (beta chain) is drawn from a study of T cells in Graves' hyperthyroidism and ophthalmopathy. Overall study results and limits: Prediction of ophthalmopathy progression came a median roughly 6.7 months pre-onset.

V lost 3 bases, J lost 13 bases, and 19 bases lay in between. This CDR3 region has 14 residues. CDR1 is MGHRA and CDR2 is YSYEKL in the germline V gene. Diagnoses were made from clinical symptoms, serum measures (thyroxine and TRAb), thyroid ultrasound and orbital computed tomography. TCR beta CDR3 sequences were amplified from RNA transcripts. HTBI primers were used for first-round RT-PCR of the TCR CDR3. TCRdb processed the multiplex PCR reads anew with MiXCR; each CDR3 protein has one entry. The profile shows approximately 740,000 distinct CDR3 sequences, 12% to 15% of them singletons. Only a few counts were recorded for this clonotype. Its target is not known.

The sample comprised blood. The source is a woman younger than 30 with Graves' hyperthyroidism. The chain has TRBV4-1 and TRBJ2-1, with D unresolved. CDR3 region: CASSHAGPDKVQFF. CDR3 bases: TGCGCCAGCAGCCATGCCGGACCCGACAAGGTCCAGTTCTTC.